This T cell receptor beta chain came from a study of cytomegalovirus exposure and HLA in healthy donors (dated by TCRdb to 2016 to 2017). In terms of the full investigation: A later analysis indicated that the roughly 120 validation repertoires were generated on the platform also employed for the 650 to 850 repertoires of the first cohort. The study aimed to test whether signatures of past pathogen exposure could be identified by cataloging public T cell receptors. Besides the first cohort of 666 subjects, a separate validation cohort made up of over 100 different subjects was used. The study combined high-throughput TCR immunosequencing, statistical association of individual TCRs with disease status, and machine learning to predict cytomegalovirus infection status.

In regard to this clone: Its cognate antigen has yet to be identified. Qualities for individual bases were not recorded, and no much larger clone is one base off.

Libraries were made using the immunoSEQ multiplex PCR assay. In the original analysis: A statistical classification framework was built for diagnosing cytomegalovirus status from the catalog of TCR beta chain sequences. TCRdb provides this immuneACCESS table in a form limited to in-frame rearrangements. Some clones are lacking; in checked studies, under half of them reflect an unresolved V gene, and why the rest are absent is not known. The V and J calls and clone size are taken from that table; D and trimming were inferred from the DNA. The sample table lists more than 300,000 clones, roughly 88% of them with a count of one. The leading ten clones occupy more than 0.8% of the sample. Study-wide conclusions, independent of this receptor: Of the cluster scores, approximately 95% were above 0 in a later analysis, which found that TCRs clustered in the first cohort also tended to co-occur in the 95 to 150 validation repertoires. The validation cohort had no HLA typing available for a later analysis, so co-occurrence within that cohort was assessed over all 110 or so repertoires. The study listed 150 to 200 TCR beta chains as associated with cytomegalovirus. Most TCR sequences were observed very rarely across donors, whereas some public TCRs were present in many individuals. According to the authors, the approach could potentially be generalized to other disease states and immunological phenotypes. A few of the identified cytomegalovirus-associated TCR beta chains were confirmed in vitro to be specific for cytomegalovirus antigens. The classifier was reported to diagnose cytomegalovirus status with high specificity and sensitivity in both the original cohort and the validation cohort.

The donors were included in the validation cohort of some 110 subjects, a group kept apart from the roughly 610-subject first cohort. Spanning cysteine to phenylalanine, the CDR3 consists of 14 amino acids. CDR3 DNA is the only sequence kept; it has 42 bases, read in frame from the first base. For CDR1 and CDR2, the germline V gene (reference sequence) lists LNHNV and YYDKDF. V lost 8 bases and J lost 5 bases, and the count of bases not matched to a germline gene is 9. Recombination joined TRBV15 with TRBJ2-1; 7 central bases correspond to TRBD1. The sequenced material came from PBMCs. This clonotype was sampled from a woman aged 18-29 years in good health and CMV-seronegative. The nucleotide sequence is TGTGCCACCCTAGAGACAGGGACAGACAATGAGCAGTTCTTC. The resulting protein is CATLETGTDNEQFF. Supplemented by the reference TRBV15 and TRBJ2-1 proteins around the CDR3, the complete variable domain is DAMVIQNPRYQVTQFGKPVTLSCSQTLNHNVMYWYQQKSSQAPKLLFHYYDKDFNNEADTPDNFQSRRPNTSFCFLDIRSPGLGDTAMYLCATLETGTDNEQFFGPGTRLTVL.